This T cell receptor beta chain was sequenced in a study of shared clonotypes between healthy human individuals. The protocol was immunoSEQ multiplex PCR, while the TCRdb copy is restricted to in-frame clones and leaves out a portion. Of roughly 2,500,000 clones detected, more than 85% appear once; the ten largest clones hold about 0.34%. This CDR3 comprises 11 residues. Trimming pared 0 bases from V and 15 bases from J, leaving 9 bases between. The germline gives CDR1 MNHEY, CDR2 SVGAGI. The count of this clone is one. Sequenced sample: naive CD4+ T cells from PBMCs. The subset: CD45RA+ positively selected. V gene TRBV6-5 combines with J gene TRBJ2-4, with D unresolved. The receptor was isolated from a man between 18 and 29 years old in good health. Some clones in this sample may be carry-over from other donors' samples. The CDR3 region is CASSYSGTRYF. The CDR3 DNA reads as TGTGCCAGCAGTTACTCAGGTACAAGGTACTTC.